This T cell receptor (beta chain) was sequenced for a study of response to subunit inactivated influenza vaccine (dated by TCRdb to between 2018 and 2020). General notes on the study: To follow how T cells responded to a trivalent subunit inactivated influenza vaccine, the researchers relied on deep quantitative profiling of the T cell receptor repertoire. Summary of the overall study and its limitations: According to the authors, only a limited number of new T cells may be recruited by each seasonal influenza vaccination.

Library preparation employed RT-PCR. Sequencing took place on an Illumina HiSeq 2500. TCRdb's own reprocessing of the public reads used fastp at Q25 and MiXCR and kept productive beta chains. All rows with the same CDR3 protein become a single entry with the most common DNA and genes. This sample is represented by 600,000 to 850,000 distinct CDR3 sequences; around 13% of them were singletons. About 7.6% of the sample comes from the top ten. Cut back by 6 bases and 1 base, the V and J ends lie 12 bases apart. Counted from cysteine to phenylalanine, this CDR3 has 14 amino acids. Only the CDR3 DNA is retained, 42 bases long and in frame from the first base. CDR1 is given as MNHEY and CDR2 as SVGEGT, both from the germline V gene. The sample holds a few counts of this clonotype. Its antigen is still unknown. No much larger clone exists at a distance of one base, and base qualities are not known.

The specimen was PBMCs from blood, collected around 15 days before vaccination. The sequence was obtained from a man aged 50 or older who received an inactivated influenza vaccine. Donor details come from another sample of the same person, matched by shared clones. Recombination linked TRBV6-2 or TRBV6-3 to TRBJ1-1; TRBD1 is a possible D gene, resting on 6 matching bases. The DNA sequence is given as TGTGCCAGCAGCAACAGGGCCCCGAACACTGAAGCTTTCTTT. This translates into CASSNRAPNTEAFF.